The following is a T cell receptor beta chain sequence with its context. These data are taken from a study of T-cell reconstitution after alpha-beta-depleted transplantation in children. Unique molecular identifiers were used to barcode this TCRbeta library. TCRdb analysed the PCR reads with MiXCR anew, one entry per CDR3 protein. Seen here are 200,000 to 250,000 distinct CDR3 sequences, about a tenth observed once, and the top ten hold around 6.2%. This CDR3 comprises 15 residues. Trimming cost V 1 base and J 1 base; bases outside gene matches: 4. CDR1 is DFQATT, CDR2 SNEGSKA, per germline (reference sequence).

The sequencing here drew on PBMCs from the stem cell graft donor, taken from the stem cell graft. The TCR comes from a human donor who donated a stem cell graft to a child with acute lymphoblastic leukemia. The chain has TRBV20-1 and TRBJ1-3, with 7 bases identical to TRBD1. The CDR3 DNA follows: TGCAGTGCTAGAGGTCCAGGGGGATCTGGAAACACCATATATTTT. Translated, it gives CSARGPGGSGNTIYF.